A selection of T cell receptor beta chains follows, all from one sample in a study of regulatory T cells in long-lasting Graves disease. TCRdb re-called the multiplex PCR reads through MiXCR, storing one row per CDR3 protein. Among some 460,000 distinct CDR3 sequences, 15% to 20% were seen once, and the ten largest hold more than 10%. This sample also belongs to another study, concerning T cells in Graves' hyperthyroidism and ophthalmopathy.

Sequencing was performed on peripheral blood mononuclear cells (PBMCs), taken at new diagnosis, from a patient treated with antithyroid drugs. These receptors all stem from a man in his forties with Graves disease. Each CDR3 is given with its conserved first and last residue. A D gene is named only where the DNA matches it firmly. Clone size is shown for a subset of rows, as once, few, many or a class of expanded clone.

many	TRBJ2-5	TRBV20-1	NA	TGCAGTGCTAGTTTGGCCCCTGGGGAGACCCAGTACTTC	CSASLAPGETQYF
NA	TRBJ1-2	TRBV5-6	NA	TGTGCCAGCACCCTTGGAATAGGATTCACTTATGGCTACACCTTC	CASTLGIGFTYGYTF
many	TRBJ2-7	TRBV28	TRBD2	TGTGCCAGCAAAAACCCACTAGCGGGAGTTTACGAGCAGTACTTC	CASKNPLAGVYEQYF
NA	TRBJ2-7	TRBV19	NA	TGTGCCAGCGCCCCCCGCAGGGCGGGCGAGCAGTACTTC	CASAPRRAGEQYF
few	TRBJ1-1	TRBV7-6	NA	TGTGCCAGCAGACGACTAGGGTCGGGTTCCCTTATGAACACTGAAGCTTTCTTT	CASRRLGSGSLMNTEAFF
many	TRBJ2-2	TRBV7-9	TRBD1	TGTGCCAGCAGCTTACCCAGGGGGCATGGCACCGGGGAGCTGTTTTTT	CASSLPRGHGTGELFF
few	TRBJ1-2	TRBV28	NA	TGTGCCAGCAGACCAGGGAGCGCCTATGGCTACACCTTC	CASRPGSAYGYTF
few	TRBJ2-2	TRBV6-1	NA	TGTGCCAGCCTCCGGGACCTGAACACCGGGGAGCTGTTTTTT	CASLRDLNTGELFF
few	TRBJ2-2	TRBV5-1	TRBD2	TGCGCCAGCAGCTTGGCGGCGGTAGCGGGAGATACCGGGGAGCTGTTTTTT	CASSLAAVAGDTGELFF
many	TRBJ2-3	TRBV2	TRBD1	TGTGCCAGCAGTCGGCCTCCAGGGGGCGCAGATACGCAGTATTTT	CASSRPPGGADTQYF
many	TRBJ2-1	TRBV12-3/TRBV12-4	NA	TGTGCCAGCAGTTTTAACATTGGGGCTAACTCCTACAATGAGCAGTTCTTC	CASSFNIGANSYNEQFF
many	TRBJ1-5	TRBV28	NA	TGTGCCAGCAGTTTAGTGTTTCAGCCCCAGCATTTT	CASSLVFQPQHF
few	TRBJ2-2	TRBV10-3	NA	TGTGCCAGACGGGACGGTGACACCGGGGAGCTGTTTTTT	CARRDGDTGELFF
NA	TRBJ2-1	TRBV9	NA	TGTGCCAGCAGCACCCGACTAGTTAATGAGCAGTTCTTC	CASSTRLVNEQFF
NA	TRBJ2-1	TRBV6-1	NA	TGTGCCAGCAGGGGACTCTCCCACGAGCAGTTCTTC	CASRGLSHEQFF
many	TRBJ2-3	TRBV12-3/TRBV12-4	TRBD2	TGTGCCAGCCTCAATAGCGGGAGCACAGATACGCAGTATTTT	CASLNSGSTDTQYF
NA	TRBJ2-2	TRBV24-1	TRBD1	TGTGCCACCAGTGACATCTACTCCGGGACAGGAAGCACCGGGGAGCTGTTTTTT	CATSDIYSGTGSTGELFF
NA	TRBJ1-6	TRBV28	NA	TGTGCCAGCAGAAACAACGATATTAATTCACCCCTCCACTTT	CASRNNDINSPLHF
NA	TRBJ1-4	TRBV6-2/TRBV6-3	TRBD1	TGTGCCAGCAGCTACAGGGGGCTAAATGAAAAACTGTTTTTT	CASSYRGLNEKLFF
NA	TRBJ1-5	TRBV10-3	NA	TGTGCCATCAGCAGGGGCGTCGATAGCAATCAGCCCCAGCATTTT	CAISRGVDSNQPQHF
NA	TRBJ2-1	TRBV29-1	TRBD2	TGCAGCGTGACTAAGGGACTAGCGGGGCACAATGAGCAGTTCTTC	CSVTKGLAGHNEQFF
many	TRBJ1-1	TRBV6-1	TRBD1	TGTGCCAGCAATCCGGTACAGGGGGCCCGGAACACTGAAGCTTTCTTT	CASNPVQGARNTEAFF
many	TRBJ1-2	TRBV20-1	TRBD1	TGCAGTGCCCGGGACAGGGGGCATGATGGCTACACCTTC	CSARDRGHDGYTF
NA	TRBJ2-6	TRBV18	TRBD1	TGTGCCAGCTCACCTAGACAGGGGGAATTGACTGGGGCCAACGTCCTGACTTTC	CASSPRQGELTGANVLTF
NA	TRBJ2-7	TRBV12-5	NA	TGTGCTAGTGGTTTGGTACCAGGGGCTTCCTACGGGCAGTACTTC	CASGLVPGASYGQYF
many	TRBJ2-7	TRBV2	TRBD2	TGTGCCAGCAGTGGACTAGCGGGAACAGCCGAGCAGTACTTC	CASSGLAGTAEQYF
few	TRBJ1-1	TRBV5-4	TRBD1	TGTGCCAGCAGCTCCAAGATCCAGGGGGCCCCTGAAGCTTTCTTT	CASSSKIQGAPEAFF
NA	TRBJ1-1	TRBV20-1	NA	TGCAGTGCTGAGCTTCCGGGACTGTCAAAAGGGGTCACTGAAGCTTTCTTT	CSAELPGLSKGVTEAFF
many	TRBJ1-1	TRBV19	NA	TGTGCCTCCTCCGAGGTGGGGGATGGTACTGAAGCTTTCTTT	CASSEVGDGTEAFF
few	TRBJ2-3	TRBV7-9	TRBD2	TGTGCCAGCAGCCCCCGGACTAGCGAGGATACGCAGTATTTT	CASSPRTSEDTQYF
many	TRBJ2-1	TRBV30	TRBD2	TGTGCCTGGAGTGGAACTAGCGGGCCCTACAATGAGCAGTTCTTC	CAWSGTSGPYNEQFF
many	TRBJ1-1	TRBV20-1	TRBD1	TGCAGTGCTAGATACGGAGGGACAGGGATGAACACTGAAGCTTTCTTT	CSARYGGTGMNTEAFF
NA	TRBJ2-7	TRBV19	TRBD2	TGTGCCAGTAAACCAGCGGGGGCCGAGAACTACGAGCAGTACTTC	CASKPAGAENYEQYF
many	TRBJ1-1	TRBV2	NA	TGTGCCAGCAACCTGCAAGGGAGAGGCACTGAAGCTTTCTTT	CASNLQGRGTEAFF
few	TRBJ1-1	TRBV29-1	NA	TGCAGCGTTGCACACCGGCGGAACACTGAAGCTTTCTTT	CSVAHRRNTEAFF
many	TRBJ2-5	TRBV9	NA	TGTGCCAGCAGCGCAGCCGCCGTGGAGACCCAGTACTTC	CASSAAAVETQYF
many	TRBJ1-1	TRBV28	NA	TGTGCCATCAAACAAAGGGGAGGGCTAGGCACTGAAGCTTTCTTT	CAIKQRGGLGTEAFF
many	TRBJ2-1	TRBV28	NA	TGTGCCAGCAGTTTCCTTGGGGCGAGCTCCTACAATGAGCAGTTCTTC	CASSFLGASSYNEQFF
many	TRBJ2-1	TRBV5-1	TRBD1	TGCGCCAGCAGCCCGGGGGACAGGTGGCAGAATGAGCAGTTCTTC	CASSPGDRWQNEQFF
many	TRBJ2-2	TRBV27	NA	TGTGCCAGCACCCGATCTGCTTTGACCGGGGAGCTGTTTTTT	CASTRSALTGELFF
many	TRBJ1-1	TRBV18	TRBD1	TGTGCCAGCTCACTGGGGACAGGGGCGGGCACTGAAGCTTTCTTT	CASSLGTGAGTEAFF
few	TRBJ1-1	TRBV4-1	NA	TGCGCCAGCAGCCAAGATTTAAGAGGGAACACTGAAGCTTTCTTT	CASSQDLRGNTEAFF
NA	TRBJ1-1	TRBV5-6	NA	TGTGCCAGCAGCTTGACCCCAGCGACTGAAGCTCTCTTT	CASSLTPATEALF
many	TRBJ2-7	TRBV20-1	NA	TGCAGTGCGTATGGACAGATGACCTACGAGCAGTACTTC	CSAYGQMTYEQYF
many	TRBJ1-5	TRBV2	TRBD1	TGTGCCAGCAGTTCTCCGGGACAGCAGGGGATCGGGGGCAATCAGCCCCAGCATTTT	CASSSPGQQGIGGNQPQHF
NA	TRBJ2-5	TRBV20-1	NA	TGCAGTGCTCGGGGGTGGGGGTTGGACCAAGAGACCCAGTACTTC	CSARGWGLDQETQYF
few	TRBJ2-7	TRBV11-2	NA	TGTGCCAGCAGCTTAGATTTTTCGTCTATCTACGAGCAGTACTTC	CASSLDFSSIYEQYF
many	TRBJ2-7	TRBV20-1	TRBD1	TGCAGTGCTGGGGGACAGGGTGAAAGGAGCTCCTACGAGCAGTACTTC	CSAGGQGERSSYEQYF
many	TRBJ2-7	TRBV20-1	NA	TGCAGTGCTAGAGATCTGGAGTCGCGTGAGCAGTACTTC	CSARDLESREQYF